This T cell receptor beta chain emerged from a study of blood T cell repertoires in COVID-19 (TCRdb year 2020). Regarding the research as a whole: Samples from collaborators originated in the United States, Italy and Spain and spanned both the acute and convalescent phases of COVID-19. The material from the prospective study consisted of cDNA or gDNA derived from T cells, B-cell-depleted T cells, or PBMCs. The dataset comprised deeply sampled blood TCRbeta repertoires from subjects exposed to, actively infected with, or recovered from COVID-19. A freely available public database, intended as a resource for researchers studying the immune response to SARS-CoV-2, is where the repertoires were released. The samples were drawn from the first 160 participants of the ongoing ImmuneRACE study and from some 1,300 subjects provided by 6 global collaborators. Nearly every sample came with metadata listing a de-identified subject ID, COVID-19 status, age in years and sex. Where available, HLA class I and class II types were obtained from metadata supplied by the sample provider rather than from assay-based typing.

TCRbeta CDR3 regions were amplified from genomic DNA by means of the immunoSEQ Assay, a bias-controlled multiplex PCR. As for the authors' bioinformatics: Within the assay, amplification of reference gene primers was used to estimate how many nucleated cells each sample contained. To quantify the absolute abundance of each unique TCRbeta CDR3 rearrangement, sequence reads were collapsed and filtered. Productive Simpson clonality was computed per sample as the square root of Simpson's diversity index over productive rearrangements. As stored in TCRdb, this immuneACCESS dataset retains in-frame rearrangements with V and J assigned. A fraction of the clones does not appear; measured against another copy, unresolved V genes explain less than half of the discrepancy, and the remainder lacks a known reason. V and J calls and clone size follow that table, whereas D and trimming were derived from the DNA. Across this sample there are roughly 90,000 clones, with over 80% seen only once. Clones ranked in the top ten supply under 35% of the sample.

The germline V and J ends show losses of 4 bases and 5 bases respectively, and no gene match explains 2 bases of the junction. From the cysteine through the phenylalanine, the CDR3 covers 13 amino acids. Just CDR3 DNA is preserved here, 39 bases in frame from base 1. The CDR1 and CDR2 encoded by the germline V gene are ENHRY and SYGVKD. Each collaborating institution followed its own protocols to collect whole blood in K2EDTA tubes. Collaborator samples were shipped for TCRbeta analysis as frozen whole blood, isolated PBMCs, or DNA extracted from either sample type. Results the study describes overall, beyond this receptor: The quantity of clinical and demographic metadata differed by source and by participant and was supplied without curation.

This clone appeared a few times. This clone's antigen is unknown. Qualities for individual bases were not recorded, and no much larger clone is one base off. The TCR sequence derives from a woman older than 75 with active or convalescent COVID-19. In this chain, TRBV10-3 is recombined with TRBJ2-1; 7 central bases correspond to TRBD2. The sample was peripheral blood. The CDR3 protein is CAISGGTNNEQFF. The nucleotide sequence is TGTGCCATCAGTGGGGGGACTAACAATGAGCAGTTCTTC.